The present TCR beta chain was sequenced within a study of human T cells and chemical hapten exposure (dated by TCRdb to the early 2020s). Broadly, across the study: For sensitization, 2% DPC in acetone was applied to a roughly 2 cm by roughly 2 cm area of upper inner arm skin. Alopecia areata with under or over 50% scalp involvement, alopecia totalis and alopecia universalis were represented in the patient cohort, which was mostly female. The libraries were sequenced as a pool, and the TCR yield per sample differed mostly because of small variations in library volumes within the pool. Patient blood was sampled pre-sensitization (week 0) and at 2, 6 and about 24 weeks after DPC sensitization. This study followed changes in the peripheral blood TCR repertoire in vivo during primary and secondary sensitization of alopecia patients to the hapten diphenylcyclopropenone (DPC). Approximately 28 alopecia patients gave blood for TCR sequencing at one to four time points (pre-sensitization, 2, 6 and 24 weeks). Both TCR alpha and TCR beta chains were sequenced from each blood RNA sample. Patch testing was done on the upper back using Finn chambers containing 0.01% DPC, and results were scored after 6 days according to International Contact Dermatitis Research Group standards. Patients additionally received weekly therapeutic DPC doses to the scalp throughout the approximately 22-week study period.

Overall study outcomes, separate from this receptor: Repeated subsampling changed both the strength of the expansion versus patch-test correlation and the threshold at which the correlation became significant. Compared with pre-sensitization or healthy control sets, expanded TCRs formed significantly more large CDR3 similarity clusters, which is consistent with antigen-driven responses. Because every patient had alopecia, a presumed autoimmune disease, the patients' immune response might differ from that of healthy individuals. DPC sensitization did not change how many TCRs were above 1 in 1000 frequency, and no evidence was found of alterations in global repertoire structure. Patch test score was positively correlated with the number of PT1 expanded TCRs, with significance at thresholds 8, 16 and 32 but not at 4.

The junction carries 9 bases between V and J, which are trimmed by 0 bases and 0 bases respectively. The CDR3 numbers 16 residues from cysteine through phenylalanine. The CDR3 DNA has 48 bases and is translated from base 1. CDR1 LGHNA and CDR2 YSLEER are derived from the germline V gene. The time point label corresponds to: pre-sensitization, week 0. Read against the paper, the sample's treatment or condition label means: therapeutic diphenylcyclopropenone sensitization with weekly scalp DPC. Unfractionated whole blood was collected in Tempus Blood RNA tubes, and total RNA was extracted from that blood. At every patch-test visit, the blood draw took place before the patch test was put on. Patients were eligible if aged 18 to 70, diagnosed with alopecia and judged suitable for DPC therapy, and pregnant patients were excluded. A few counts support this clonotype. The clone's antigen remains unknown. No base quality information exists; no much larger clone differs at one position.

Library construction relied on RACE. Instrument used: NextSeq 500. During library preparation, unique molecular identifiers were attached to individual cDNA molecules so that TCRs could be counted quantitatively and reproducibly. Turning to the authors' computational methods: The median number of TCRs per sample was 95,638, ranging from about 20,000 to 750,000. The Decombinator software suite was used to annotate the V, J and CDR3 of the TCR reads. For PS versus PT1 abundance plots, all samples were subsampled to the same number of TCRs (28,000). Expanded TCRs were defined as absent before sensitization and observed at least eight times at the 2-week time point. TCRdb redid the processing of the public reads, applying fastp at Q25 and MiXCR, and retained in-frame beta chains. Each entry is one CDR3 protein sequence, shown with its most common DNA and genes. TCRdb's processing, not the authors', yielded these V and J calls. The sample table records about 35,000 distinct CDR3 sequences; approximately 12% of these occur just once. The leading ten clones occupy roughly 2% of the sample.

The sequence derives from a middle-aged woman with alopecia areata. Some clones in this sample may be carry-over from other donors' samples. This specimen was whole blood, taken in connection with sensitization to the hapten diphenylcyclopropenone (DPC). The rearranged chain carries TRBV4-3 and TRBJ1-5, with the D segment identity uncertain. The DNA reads TGCGCCAGCAGCCAAGATTCAGCGTTTAGCAATCAGCCCCAGCATTTT. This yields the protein CASSQDSAFSNQPQHF.